Each of the 23 T cell receptor beta chains below was sequenced from the same sample in a study of blood T cell repertoires in COVID-19. Profiling relied on immunoSEQ multiplex PCR, and the TCRdb table lists in-frame clones only, not all of them. This table holds 210,000 or so clones, 80% to 90% found once. Input material: peripheral blood. The receptors here all came from a man in his thirties or forties with COVID-19, enrolled during active disease.

This chain connects TRBV29-1 to TRBJ2-7, with D possibly TRBD2 on 6 matching bases. Germline V CDR1 and CDR2: SQVTM, ANQGSEA. The CDR3 runs to 11 residues. V gave up 3 bases and J gave up 6 bases, with 9 bases separating them. The CDR3, as DNA: TGCAGCGTTGAGCAGGGAGGCGAGCAGTACTTC. It codes for CSVEQGGEQYF.

The genes are TRBV5-6 and TRBJ1-5; weak D call: TRBD1 (6 bases). The CDR3 consists of 16 residues. Germline V gene sequence: CDR1 SGHDT, CDR2 YYEEEE. V lost 1 base and J 5 bases, leaving 16 bases between the germline ends. The CDR3, as DNA: TGTGCCAGCAGCTTGCACTCCTACAGGGCTTATCAGCCCCAGCATTTT. Encoded protein: CASSLHSYRAYQPQHF.

This sequence joins TRBV12-5 and TRBJ1-5; D gene uncertain. From germline, CDR1 is LGHNT and CDR2 FRNRAP. Trimming left V 2 bases short and J 0 bases short, with 32 bases between. This CDR3 has 23 residues. The CDR3 region has the DNA TGTGCTAGTGGTTTGTTTCTCGACTCACGCGGAGGGTACAATCGAAATAGCAATCAGCCCCAGCATTTT. It specifies CASGLFLDSRGGYNRNSNQPQHF.

This clone has only a few counts. V gene TRBV4-3 combines with J gene TRBJ1-1; D is unresolved. V was shortened by 0 bases and J by 1 base, with 6 bases between the two germline ends. This CDR3 spans 14 amino acids. From germline, CDR1 is LGHNA and CDR2 YSLEER. CDR3 protein: CASSQERGNTEAFF. The DNA for the CDR3 is TGCGCCAGCAGCCAAGAACGGGGGAACACTGAAGCTTTCTTT.

This clone was detected once. This sequence joins TRBV19 and TRBJ1-2; no reliable D call. The CDR3 sequence is 15 residues long. Trimming took 3 bases from V and 0 from J, leaving 11 bases between them. CDR1 and CDR2 from the germline V gene are LNHDA and SQIVND (reference sequence). The CDR3 loop is CASSIVASTNYGYTF. CDR3 coding DNA: TGTGCCAGTAGTATTGTAGCCAGCACTAACTATGGCTACACCTTC.

The genes are TRBV5-5 and TRBJ2-7; D remains ambiguous. V lost 1 base and J lost 6, with 8 bases in between. The CDR3 extends over 12 amino acids. Germline lookup yields CDR1 SGHKS and CDR2 YYEKEE (reference sequence). The DNA of the CDR3 is TGTGCCAGCAGCTTGCGCCAGATCGAGCAGTACTTC. Its translation is CASSLRQIEQYF.

J is TRBJ1-2 and V is TRBV27, with D possibly TRBD1 on 6 matching bases. The CDR3 contains 15 residues. The germline V gene encodes CDR1 MNHEY and CDR2 SMNVEV (reference sequence). V was cut by 2 bases and J by 2 bases, with 12 bases left in between. The DNA for the CDR3 is TGTGCCAGCAGTTTAACCTCAGGGGCGAACTATGGCTACACCTTC. This sequence encodes CASSLTSGANYGYTF.

With regard to this clone: Relative to the germline gene, one junction end is altered; a read error may explain this. The rearrangement joins TRBV28 to TRBJ1-4, with D unclear. Germline V gives CDR1 MDHEN, CDR2 SYDVKM. The CDR3 has 9 amino acids. In nucleotides, the CDR3 is TGTGCCAGCAGTTTATGTTTCAGTTTT. Residues: CASSLCFSF. Based on the CDR3 plus reference TRBV28 and TRBJ1-4, the full variable domain is DVKVTQSSRYLVKRTGEKVFLECVQDMDHENMFWYRQDPGLGLRLIYFSYDVKMKEKGDIPEGYSVSREKKERFSLILESASTNQTSMYLCASSLCFSFGSGTQLSVL.

This chain joins TRBV6-2 or TRBV6-3 and TRBJ2-2; tentative D call: TRBD1 (5 bases). CDR3 size: 15 residues. V shed 5 bases and J shed 2 bases, with 12 bases lying between them. Germline CDR1 MNHEY, CDR2 SVGEGT. Here the CDR3 reads CASSPQGTNTGELFF. The CDR3 DNA is TGTGCCAGCAGTCCCCAGGGAACTAACACCGGGGAGCTGTTTTTT.

The chain is built from TRBV5-6 and TRBJ1-2; a weak D match, TRBD1 (6 bases). CDR3 size: 12 residues. V lost 5 bases to trimming and J lost 4 bases, with 9 bases between them. The germline V gene encodes CDR1 SGHDT and CDR2 YYEEEE. CDR3 protein: CASSGQPYGYTF. CDR3 nucleotide sequence: TGTGCCAGCAGTGGACAGCCCTATGGCTACACCTTC.

The chain recombines TRBV7-9 with TRBJ2-3, with 7 bases identical to TRBD1. The ends lost 0 bases at V and 5 bases at J; junction bases unmatched: 2. CDR3 length: 14 residues. The germline gives CDR1 SEHNR, CDR2 FQNEAQ (reference sequence). The CDR3 sequence is CASSLATGEDTQYF. CDR3 in DNA: TGTGCCAGCAGCTTAGCCACAGGGGAAGATACGCAGTATTTT.

V is TRBV10-3 and J is TRBJ1-2; TRBD1 aligns across 8 bases. The CDR3 has 16 residues. CDR1 and CDR2 from the germline V gene are ENHRY and SYGVKD. Losses at the gene ends were 4 bases for V and 3 bases for J; bases not matched to a gene: 10. CDR3: CAISARVNRGDYGYTF. The CDR3 DNA sequence: TGTGCCATCAGTGCGAGAGTTAACAGGGGGGACTATGGCTACACCTTC.

The chain combines TRBV3-1 (or the pseudogene TRBV3-2) with TRBJ2-2, with 10 bases fitting TRBD2. The length of the CDR3 is 17 residues. V was pared by 0 bases and J by 5 bases, with 6 bases of the junction left unmatched. Germline-derived CDR1 and CDR2 are LGHDT and YNNKEL (reference sequence). CDR3: CASSQEAGGPWTGELFF. CDR3 sequence (DNA): TGTGCCAGCAGCCAAGAAGCGGGAGGGCCGTGGACCGGGGAGCTGTTTTTT.

The chain uses TRBV7-8 and TRBJ1-4; the D gene is possibly TRBD1 (6 bases). CDR1 is SGHVS and CDR2 is FQNEAQ in the germline V gene. This CDR3 is built from 15 residues. Trimming cost V 2 bases and J 3 bases, with 10 bases left between them. DNA of the CDR3: TGTGCCAGCAGCTTACTCTGGGGGCCTAATGAAAAACTGTTTTTT. Protein: CASSLLWGPNEKLFF.

This clone was picked up a small number of times. The chain links TRBV12-3 or TRBV12-4 to TRBJ1-2; unclear D gene. This CDR3 contains 13 residues. Trimming stripped 7 bases from V and 4 bases from J, with 13 bases between. The CDR3: CASNRVPPYGYTF. The CDR3, as DNA: TGTGCCAGCAACCGGGTCCCTCCCTATGGCTACACCTTC.

The rearrangement uses TRBV28 and TRBJ1-5, with 8 bases lining up with TRBD1. The CDR3 consists of 15 residues. Germline loops: CDR1 MDHEN, CDR2 SYDVKM. Trimming at V came to 3 bases and at J to 6 bases, leaving 7 bases not matched to a gene. The CDR3: CASSLGRQGSQPQHF. CDR3 nucleotides: TGTGCCAGCAGTTTGGGGAGACAGGGGAGTCAGCCCCAGCATTTT.

V gene TRBV7-9 combines with J gene TRBJ1-1; maybe TRBD1 (5 bases). The CDR3 length is 12 residues. The V gene lost 5 bases and the J gene lost 10 bases, with 14 bases spanning the gap. Germline-derived CDR1 and CDR2 are SEHNR and FQNEAQ (reference sequence). CDR3 residues: CASSKTAGGAFF. The CDR3 coding sequence is TGTGCCAGCAGCAAGACAGCCGGCGGAGCTTTCTTT.

The genes are TRBV24-1 and TRBJ1-5; perhaps TRBD1 as D (5 bases). The V gene's germline CDR1 is KGHDR and CDR2 SFDVKD. The CDR3 has 15 amino acids. The V end was cut by 9 bases, the J end by 0 bases, with 14 bases between. CDR3 in DNA: TGTGCCACCGGGCCGACAGCTAATAGCAATCAGCCCCAGCATTTT. This encodes CATGPTANSNQPQHF.

The chain employs TRBV2 and TRBJ1-3; 9 bases are shared with TRBD1. In germline, CDR1 is SNHLY, CDR2 FYNNEI. The trim removed 5 bases at V and 5 bases at J, leaving 10 bases unmatched. The CDR3 runs 16 residues. CDR3 coding DNA: TGTGCCAGCAGTAACCTGGGACAGGGAAGGAGAAACACCATATATTTT. Its translation is CASSNLGQGRRNTIYF. The full variable domain, completed using reference TRBV2 and TRBJ1-3, is EPEVTQTPSHQVTQMGQEVILRCVPISNHLYFYWYRQILGQKVEFLVSFYNNEISEKSEIFDDQFSVERPDGSNFTLKIRSTKLEDSAMYFCASSNLGQGRRNTIYFGEGSWLTVV.

The V call is TRBV5-1, the J call TRBJ1-1; D call uncertain. The CDR3 is made up of 14 amino acids. CDR1 is SGHRS, CDR2 YFSETQ, per germline. The ends were cut back, 3 bases at V and 7 bases at J, with 16 bases in the middle. The CDR3 here is CASSSNAGSVEAFF. The CDR3 DNA reads as TGCGCCAGCAGCTCTAATGCGGGGTCCGTTGAAGCTTTCTTT. Full variable domain (rest looked up from reference TRBV5-1 and TRBJ1-1): KAGVTQTPRYLIKTRGQQVTLSCSPISGHRSVSWYQQTPGQGLQFLFEYFSETQRNKGNFPGRFSGRQFSNSRSEMNVSTLELGDSALYLCASSSNAGSVEAFFGQGTRLTVV.

This chain connects TRBV2 to TRBJ2-7; 7 positions agree with TRBD1. The V segment lost 6 bases and the J segment 1 base; nucleotides outside the gene matches: 3. The CDR3 sequence is 13 residues long. Germline V gene sequence: CDR1 SNHLY, CDR2 FYNNEI. CDR3 sequence reads: CASRRQGSYEQYF. DNA of the CDR3: TGTGCCAGCAGGAGACAGGGTTCCTACGAGCAGTACTTC.

The chain uses TRBV19 and TRBJ1-2; D not certain. The ends were cut back, 6 bases at V and 0 bases at J, with 17 bases in the middle. The CDR3 totals 16 residues. CDR1 is LNHDA and CDR2 is SQIVND in the germline V gene (reference sequence). The CDR3: CASRNQRQDSNYGYTF. In nucleotides, the CDR3 is TGTGCCAGTAGGAACCAAAGACAAGATTCTAACTATGGCTACACCTTC.

The chain uses TRBV7-2 and TRBJ2-1; 11 bases are shared with TRBD2. Trimming cost V 3 bases and J 4 bases; bases outside gene matches: 5. Germline V gives CDR1 SGHTA, CDR2 FQGNSA. This CDR3 spans 16 amino acids. The CDR3 reads CASSFAGTSGYNEQFF. Here the CDR3 DNA reads TGTGCCAGCAGCTTCGCCGGGACTAGCGGATACAATGAGCAGTTCTTC.